This is a list of T cell receptor beta chains from one sample in a study of blood T cell repertoires in COVID-19. Libraries were prepared by immunoSEQ multiplex PCR; TCRdb keeps only in-frame clonotypes and omits some of them. The repertoire holds more than 200,000 clones, with about 88% as singletons. Source material: PBMCs or T cells enriched from blood (not recorded which). These receptors were taken from a woman aged 45 to 65 who had recovered from COVID-19. Each CDR3 is given with its conserved first and last residue. Fields, in order: V gene, CDR3 length, CDR3 protein.

v_gene: TRBV6-1
len: 16
CDR3aa: CASSERYNPTGETQYF

v_gene: TRBV7-2
len: 16
CDR3aa: CASSLAVGPRYNEQFF

v_gene: TRBV6-1
len: 18
CDR3aa: CASSATFFAEKTGNTIYF

v_gene: TRBV5-1
len: 16
CDR3aa: CASSLLAGTNTDTQYF

v_gene: TRBV28
len: 13
CDR3aa: CASSMTSPDTQYF

v_gene: TRBV18
len: 14
CDR3aa: CASSPDRAVNTIYF

v_gene: TRBV5-4
len: 16
CDR3aa: CASSLAGTSNTGELFF

v_gene: TRBV9
len: 16
CDR3aa: CASSPGGYFVNEKLFF

v_gene: TRBV30
len: 18
CDR3aa: CARASPTGRGSMNTEAFF

v_gene: TRBV5-4
len: 16
CDR3aa: CASRPGTSGNKDTQYF

v_gene: TRBV7-8
len: 16
CDR3aa: CASSLSGGASSYEQYF

v_gene: TRBV9
len: 15
CDR3aa: CASSTLGQNTGELFF

v_gene: TRBV10-3
len: 14
CDR3aa: CAISGQQSSYEQYF

v_gene: TRBV29-1
len: 14
CDR3aa: CSVATANSGNTIYF

v_gene: TRBV4-1
len: 17
CDR3aa: CASSRGQAWTSSYGYTF

v_gene: TRBV28
len: 16
CDR3aa: CASSFMGGTYNSPLHF

v_gene: TRBV28
len: 16
CDR3aa: CASSSSGTGGNQPQHF

v_gene: TRBV3-1/TRBV3-2
len: 16
CDR3aa: CASSLPGTPNTGELFF

v_gene: TRBV5-1
len: 14
CDR3aa: CASSPTGSSYEQYF

v_gene: TRBV2
len: 14
CDR3aa: CASRDSQGGTEAFF

v_gene: TRBV30
len: 15
CDR3aa: CAWSSGSGWTDTQYF

v_gene: TRBV30
len: 17
CDR3aa: CASRSGRGAQGGAEAFF

v_gene: TRBV6-6
len: 16
CDR3aa: CASTNGRGRGNSPLHF

v_gene: TRBV5-6
len: 14
CDR3aa: CASSRPDSNYGYTF

v_gene: TRBV28
len: 14
CDR3aa: CASSTGKSNQPQHF

v_gene: TRBV7-9
len: 17
CDR3aa: CASSLDGGLAGGNEQFF

v_gene: TRBV20-1
len: 12
CDR3aa: CSASRGSDGYTF

v_gene: TRBV19
len: 12
CDR3aa: CASSPFPGELFF

v_gene: TRBV19
len: 16
CDR3aa: CASRAVYRVSNQPQHF

v_gene: TRBV9
len: 17
CDR3aa: CASSAVQGTGSNTEAFF

v_gene: TRBV7-9
len: 14
CDR3aa: CASSRTGSNQPQHF

v_gene: TRBV24-1
len: 17
CDR3aa: CATSEAGEGVFDQPQHF

v_gene: TRBV4-1
len: 17
CDR3aa: CASSQTLTGGLDNEQFF

v_gene: TRBV28
len: 14
CDR3aa: CASSNRVGKNIQYF

v_gene: TRBV29-1
len: 12
CDR3aa: CSGMGGNTEAFF

v_gene: TRBV11-2
len: 15
CDR3aa: CASSPSTGGTYEQYF

v_gene: TRBV29-1
len: 15
CDR3aa: CSPGLAGDSYNEQFF

v_gene: TRBV27
len: 15
CDR3aa: CASSLGLTGLEKLFF

v_gene: TRBV9
len: 17
CDR3aa: CASSPRPQGTNTGELFF

v_gene: TRBV1
len: 13
CDR3aa: CTSSPQRGHEQFF

v_gene: TRBV9
len: 16
CDR3aa: CASSVGTSGSTDTQYF

v_gene: TRBV18
len: 14
CDR3aa: CASSQQQASDEQYF

v_gene: TRBV9
len: 20
CDR3aa: CASSVNRDRGGQTSYNEQFF

v_gene: TRBV29-1
len: 13
CDR3aa: CSVASGARDEQFF

v_gene: TRBV19
len: 16
CDR3aa: CASSTQRAYSNQPQHF

v_gene: TRBV11-2
len: 19
CDR3aa: CASSSFSGTSRSSYNEQFF

v_gene: TRBV27
len: 15
CDR3aa: CASSPNRGVSTEAFF

v_gene: TRBV21-1
len: 21
CDR3aa: CASSIKWRTGSQTRMNTEAFF

v_gene: TRBV9
len: 15
CDR3aa: CASNPSGRTPYEQYF

v_gene: TRBV18
len: 17
CDR3aa: CASTPRTSGSLNNEQFF